A single TCR beta chain is shown here with its context. Its antigen is currently not known. HCMV serostatus was determined by detecting HCMV-specific IgG in serum with a commercial ELISA kit. Peripheral blood mononuclear cells were isolated from blood by Ficoll density gradient centrifugation. These data belong to a study of T cells expressing NK-cell markers (TCRdb year 2020). For the wider study: Three sorted T-cell subsets (CD3+CD56+NKG2C+, CD3+CD56+NKG2C- and CD3+CD56-NKG2C+) from fewer than 10 donors had their TCR beta-chain repertoires profiled. Among the eight sequenced donors, only one was HCMV-seronegative, while the other seven were HCMV-seropositive. The eight sequenced donors were randomly selected healthy volunteers, three men and five women. Illumina HiSeq 2000/2500, MiSeq or NextSeq was used to sequence libraries as 2 x 150 bp reads.

Overall study results and their limits: Those dominant clonotypes were again the most abundant among CD3+CD56-NKG2C+ cells in a handful of donors, at about 25-60.1%. Whether the expanded NKG2C-expressing T cell clones were specific for HCMV antigens remained unclear. In roughly 6 donors, the dominant CD3+CD56+NKG2C+ clonotypes ranked among the top 10 CD8+ clonotypes, making up roughly 1.0-7.0% of CD8+ T cells.

Sequencing relied on an Illumina HiSeq 2000. TCR beta cDNA libraries were prepared using 5'RACE template switching, which introduced a universal primer site and unique molecular identifiers. Synthesis of cDNA was primed from the TCR beta constant segment and was followed by two consecutive PCR amplification steps. As for the original processing: MIGEC was used to demultiplex reads and group the reads by UMI, and MiTCR was used to assemble and quantify clonotypes. To remove erroneous sequences, TCR cDNA sequences were retained only when supported by two or more reads. The tcR package was used for downstream repertoire analysis, and clonotypes were matched across fractions by CDR3 nucleotide sequence plus V segment. VDJmatch was used to annotate antigen specificity against VDJdb, with one amino acid substitution in CDR3 permitted. Each entry corresponds to one CDR3 protein sequence from reads that TCRdb reprocessed, and DNA is not given. These V and J calls derive from TCRdb rather than the authors' analysis. This sample's table contains some 410,000 distinct CDR3 sequences. 7.3% of the sample lies in the top ten.

The sequenced sample consisted of blood T cells: a sorted CD56 or NKG2C T cell subset, CD4+ or CD8+ T cells, or bulk PBMC T cells (not recorded which). The source is a woman aged 18-70 years in good health.

For the CDR3, the sequence is CAISRQSNTEAFF. Rearrangement joined TRBV10-3 to TRBJ1-1. From a lookup of the germline V gene, CDR1 and CDR2 are ENHRY and SYGVKD. Including cysteine and phenylalanine, the CDR3 has 13 amino acids. Only the protein is on record.